A selection of T cell receptor beta chains follows, all from one sample in a study of T cell repertoires in cytomegalovirus infection. A single record per CDR3 protein comes from TCRdb applying MiXCR to the reads. The sample has roughly 600,000 distinct CDR3 sequences, approximately 24% seen once. Sequencing input: CD8+ T cells from PBMCs. The origin of the receptors is a human donor in good health (CMV status not recorded). Some clones in this sample may be carry-over from other donors' samples. Each CDR3 is given with its conserved first and last residue. Fields, in order: J gene, D gene, V gene, clone size, CDR3 length, CDR3 protein, CDR3 DNA. A D gene is named only where the DNA matches it firmly. Expanded clones are given a class, and other clones once, few, many or no size at all.

TRBJ1-2,TRBD1,TRBV6-5,-,15,CASSYSIRDRDGYTF,TGTGCCAGCAGTTACTCGATCCGGGACAGGGACGGCTACACCTTC
TRBJ2-7,-,TRBV7-2,many,16,CASSLESRVLSYEQYF,TGTGCCAGCAGCTTAGAGTCGAGGGTTCTCTCCTACGAGCAGTACTTC
TRBJ2-4,-,TRBV9,few,16,CASSDSPGEAKNIQYF,TGTGCCAGCAGCGATAGTCCCGGAGAAGCCAAAAACATTCAGTACTTC
TRBJ2-3,TRBD1,TRBV28,-,20,CASSSLWGTGILVSTDTQYF,TGTGCCAGCAGTTCCCTATGGGGGACAGGGATACTGGTGAGCACAGATACGCAGTATTTT
TRBJ2-1,-,TRBV28,few,15,CASSLSLVKDNEQFF,TGTGCCAGCAGTTTATCGCTAGTTAAGGACAATGAGCAGTTCTTC
TRBJ2-1,-,TRBV20-1,-,13,CSALGTVGVEQFF,TGCAGTGCGCTCGGGACCGTGGGAGTTGAGCAGTTCTTC
TRBJ2-1,TRBD2,TRBV7-2,many,13,CASRTSGGNEQFF,TGTGCCAGCAGAACTAGCGGGGGCAATGAGCAGTTCTTC
TRBJ1-3,-,TRBV29-1,few,16,CSVEVGTGPSGNTIYF,TGCAGCGTTGAAGTCGGCACAGGGCCCTCTGGAAACACCATATATTTT
TRBJ2-7,-,TRBV20-1,-,13,CSAPIPRGGEQYF,TGCAGTGCCCCTATACCCAGGGGTGGGGAGCAGTACTTC
TRBJ2-1,-,TRBV20-1,-,15,CSARESEKQGNEQFF,TGCAGTGCTAGAGAGAGTGAAAAGCAGGGGAATGAGCAGTTCTTC
TRBJ2-5,TRBD2,TRBV7-2,many,17,CASSWGLAGGNQETQYF,TGTGCCAGCAGCTGGGGACTAGCGGGGGGAAATCAAGAGACCCAGTACTTC
TRBJ1-3,-,TRBV7-2,many,15,CASSFPDGQMDTIYF,TGTGCCAGCAGCTTTCCGGACGGTCAGATGGACACCATATATTTT
TRBJ1-4,-,TRBV7-8,many,14,CASSKEGWGGWLFF,TGTGCCAGCAGCAAAGAAGGCTGGGGCGGGTGGCTGTTTTTT
TRBJ1-5,-,TRBV7-2,many,16,CASSDRWDVGSQPQHF,TGTGCCAGCAGCGATAGGTGGGACGTAGGTAGTCAGCCCCAGCATTTT
TRBJ1-1,-,TRBV25-1,many,15,CASSDSDIMNTEAFF,TGTGCCAGCAGTGATTCTGACATCATGAACACTGAAGCTTTCTTT
TRBJ1-1,-,TRBV11-2,many,16,CASSVWATGGIGEAFF,TGTGCCAGCAGCGTGTGGGCGACAGGAGGCATCGGTGAAGCTTTCTTT
TRBJ2-3,-,TRBV14,-,16,CASSQNPGAPTDTQYF,TGTGCCAGCAGCCAAAACCCGGGGGCTCCCACAGATACGCAGTATTTT
TRBJ1-4,-,TRBV7-9,-,12,CACSSTHEKLFF,TGTGCCTGCAGCTCCACTCACGAAAAACTGTTTTTT
TRBJ2-1,TRBD1,TRBV2,-,14,CASRYRGDYNEQFF,TGTGCCAGCAGGTACAGGGGAGATTACAATGAGCAGTTCTTC
TRBJ2-2,-,TRBV6-4,-,16,CASSDSRRGDTGELFF,TGTGCCAGCAGTGACTCGAGAAGGGGTGATACCGGGGAGCTGTTTTTT
TRBJ2-5,-,TRBV6-6,-,16,CAGSYSALAYQETQYF,TGTGCCGGCAGTTACTCGGCCCTAGCTTACCAAGAGACCCAGTACTTT
TRBJ2-1,-,TRBV2,-,13,CASQGASYNEQFF,TGTGCCAGCCAGGGAGCCTCCTACAATGAGCAGTTCTTC
TRBJ1-1,TRBD1,TRBV25-1,few,14,CASSHPGGHTEAFF,TGTGCCAGCTCCCACCCAGGGGGCCACACTGAAGCTTTCTTT
TRBJ2-5,TRBD2,TRBV28,-,16,CASSLGGGRLEETQYF,TGTGCCAGCAGTTTAGGAGGCGGGAGGCTTGAAGAGACCCAGTACTTC
TRBJ1-1,TRBD1,TRBV12-5,many,18,CASGFYAGTGGGNTEAFF,TGTGCTAGTGGTTTCTACGCCGGGACAGGGGGTGGGAACACTGAAGCTTTCTTT
TRBJ2-5,-,TRBV7-8,many,11,CASSPGKTQYF,TGTGCCAGCAGCCCCGGGAAGACCCAGTACTTC
TRBJ2-7,TRBD1,TRBV20-1,once,14,CSARAGTGTYEQYF,TGCAGTGCTAGAGCCGGGACAGGGACCTACGAGCAGTACTTC